The clone carrying this TCR beta chain appeared a few times. The antigen is unknown. TCRdb reprocessed the 5' RACE reads via MiXCR and lists one record per CDR3 protein. The sample contains 700,000 to 950,000 distinct CDR3 sequences, more than 9% of which appear only once. These data are taken from a study of identical twins. Regarding the study as a whole: Clonotypes of the beta chain that were abundant in cord blood carried fewer insertions (memory repertoires showed none). The models gave estimates that fell short of the out-of-frame TCR alpha sharing seen in monozygotic twins. The conclusions drew on cross-sectional statistical analysis instead of tracking the same donors.

The CDR3 is made up of 17 amino acids. CDR1 and CDR2 (germline): SEHNR, FQNEAQ (reference sequence). Trimming removed 3 bases from V and 3 bases from J, with 20 bases in between. These records were also assigned to another study, of yellow fever vaccine responses in identical twins.

The V gene is TRBV7-9, the J gene TRBJ2-5, with D possibly being TRBD1 (6 bases). Material: PBMCs. The source of this sequence is a young woman in good health. The CDR3 spells CASSFETGTGSKETQYF. The CDR3 DNA is TGTGCCAGCAGCTTTGAAACAGGGACGGGTTCCAAAGAGACCCAGTACTTC.